The 3 T cell receptor beta chains presented below share a single source sample, sequenced in a study of memory CD4+ T cells and cytomegalovirus serostatus. The sort gate was single viable CD3+CD4+CD8-CD45RO+ cells for memory CD4+ T cells. Only in-frame clones appear in the TCRdb table, and some are missing; sequencing was by immunoSEQ multiplex PCR. The data show 25,000 to 30,000 clones, with roughly 75% seen just once and approximately 1% held by the top ten. Material: memory CD4+ T cells from blood. These receptors came from an adult in good health and CMV-seronegative.

The chain combines TRBV7-2 with TRBJ1-2; D is possibly TRBD1 (5 bases). The CDR3 is made up of 13 amino acids. V lost 2 bases and J lost 7, with 11 bases in between. Germline CDR1 is SGHTA and CDR2 is FQGNSA. The CDR3 bases are TGTGCCAGCAGCTTACAGGGCGATGGTGGCTACACCTTC. Protein product: CASSLQGDGGYTF.

The gene calls are TRBV2 and TRBJ2-7; 7 bases match TRBD1. Germline V gene data show CDR1 as SNHLY and CDR2 as FYNNEI. The CDR3 covers 14 residues. Germline trimming cut 7 bases from V and 3 bases from J; bases unmatched to any gene: 9. The CDR3 sequence is CASNGQGQFYEQYF. The CDR3 nucleotides read TGTGCCAGCAACGGCCAGGGACAGTTCTACGAGCAGTACTTC.

This clone was detected only a few times. The chain carries TRBV30 and TRBJ1-2, with TRBD1 matching 8 bases. The V segment lost 0 bases and the J segment 8 bases; nucleotides outside the gene matches: 14. The CDR3 is 16 amino acids. The germline CDR1 and CDR2 sequences are GTSNPN and SVGIG (reference sequence). The chain's CDR3 is CAWSVSVGRTGRGYTF. CDR3 DNA sequence: TGTGCCTGGAGTGTATCGGTCGGGCGGACAGGGCGCGGCTACACCTTC.